This T cell receptor beta chain was found in a study of blood T cell repertoires in COVID-19. Libraries were prepared by immunoSEQ multiplex PCR; TCRdb keeps only in-frame clonotypes and omits some of them. The sample includes roughly 230,000 clones, under 85% of them seen just once. This CDR3 has 15 residues. Looked up from germline, CDR1 is LGHDT and CDR2 is YNNKEL (reference sequence). Between the trimmed V and J ends, which lost 5 bases and 2 bases, there was a span of 16 bases. The chain uses TRBV3-1 (or the pseudogene TRBV3-2) and TRBJ2-7; no clear D gene. Sequencing was carried out using peripheral blood. The receptor comes from a human donor in a cohort sampled during active COVID-19. The CDR3 nucleotides are TGTGCCAGCAGCTCTAGGCTCTCTGTTACCTACGAGCAGTACTTC. It specifies CASSSRLSVTYEQYF.